This T cell receptor (beta chain) comes out of a study of T cell repertoires in cytomegalovirus infection. Study as a whole: Indications came from public TCR beta signatures; they pointed to CMV infection and to a matching HLA type.

This clonotype was detected ten times or more. Each CDR3 protein gets one entry after TCRdb re-called the reads with MiXCR. The sample yields 70,000 to 75,000 distinct CDR3 sequences, 3% to 4.5% seen once. Sequencing used PBMCs. The sequence was obtained from a human donor in good health (CMV status not recorded). Some clones in this sample may be carry-over from other donors' samples.

DNA for the CDR3: TGTGCCAGCAGCTCAATAGGGGGGAACACCGGGGAGCTGTTTTTT. Translation gives CASSSIGGNTGELFF. V gene TRBV7-3 combines with J gene TRBJ2-2; possibly TRBD1 for D (6 bases). Trimming left V 4 bases short and J 1 base short, with 10 bases between. This CDR3 comprises 15 residues. The germline V gene encodes CDR1 SGHTA and CDR2 FQGTGA.